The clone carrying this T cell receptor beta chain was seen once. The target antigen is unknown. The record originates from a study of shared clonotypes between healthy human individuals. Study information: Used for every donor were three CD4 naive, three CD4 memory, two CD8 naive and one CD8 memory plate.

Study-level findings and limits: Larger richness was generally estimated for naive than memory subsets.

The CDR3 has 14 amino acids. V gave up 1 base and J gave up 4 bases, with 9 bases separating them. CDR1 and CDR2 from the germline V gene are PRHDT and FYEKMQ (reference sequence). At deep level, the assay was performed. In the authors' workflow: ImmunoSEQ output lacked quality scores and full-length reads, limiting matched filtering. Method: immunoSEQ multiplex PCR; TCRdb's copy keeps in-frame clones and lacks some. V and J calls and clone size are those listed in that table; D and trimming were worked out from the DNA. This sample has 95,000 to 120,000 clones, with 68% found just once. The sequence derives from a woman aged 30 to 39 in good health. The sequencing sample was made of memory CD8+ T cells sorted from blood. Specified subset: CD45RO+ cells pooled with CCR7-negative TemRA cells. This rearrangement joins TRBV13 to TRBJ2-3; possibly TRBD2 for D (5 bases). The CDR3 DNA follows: TGTGCCAGCAGCTTAGAACTAGTATCAGATACGCAGTATTTT. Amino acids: CASSLELVSDTQYF.